This T cell receptor beta chain was documented in a study of T cells expressing NK-cell markers (dated by TCRdb to 2018 to 2021). Background on the whole study: TCR beta-chain repertoires were profiled in sorted CD3+CD56+NKG2C+, CD3+CD56+NKG2C- and CD3+CD56-NKG2C+ T-cell subsets from several donors. Libraries were sequenced as 2 x 150 bp reads on Illumina HiSeq 2000/2500, MiSeq or NextSeq. Seven of the eight sequenced donors were HCMV-seropositive and one was HCMV-seronegative. The study sequenced eight donors, all healthy volunteers chosen at random: three men and five women.

A commercial ELISA kit detecting HCMV-specific IgG in serum was used to determine HCMV serostatus. Ficoll density gradient centrifugation was used to isolate peripheral blood mononuclear cells from blood. The CDR3 sequence holds 12 residues, the cysteine and phenylalanine included. No DNA is given. CDR1 and CDR2 were assigned from the germline V gene (reference sequence) as DFQATT and SNEGSKA. Regarding this clonotype: Its binding antigen is unknown.

Sequencing used an Illumina HiSeq 2000. 5'RACE template switching, by which a universal primer site and unique molecular identifiers were added, was used to make TCR beta cDNA libraries. Synthesis of cDNA was primed from the TCR beta constant segment and was followed by two consecutive PCR amplification steps. On the authors' methods: MIGEC was used to demultiplex reads and group the reads by UMI, and MiTCR was used to assemble and quantify clonotypes. Only TCR cDNA sequences supported by at least two reads were kept to exclude erroneous sequences. Downstream repertoire analysis used the tcR package, and clonotypes were matched across fractions by CDR3 nucleotide sequence plus V segment. VDJmatch was used to annotate antigen specificity against VDJdb, with one amino acid substitution in CDR3 permitted. TCRdb reprocessed the sequencing reads and holds a single record per CDR3 protein sequence, with no DNA. In this record, the V and J calls reflect TCRdb's handling and not the investigators' own analysis. The sample table gives some 410,000 distinct CDR3 sequences. The ten largest clonotypes hold less than 7.5% of the sample.

Broad study findings and their caveats: For six donors, the dominant CD3+CD56+NKG2C+ clonotypes were among the top 10 CD8+ clonotypes and accounted for about 1.0-7.5% of CD8+ T cells. Whether the expanded NKG2C-expressing T cell clones were specific for HCMV antigens remained unclear. Those dominant clonotypes were again the most abundant among CD3+CD56-NKG2C+ cells in several donors, at about 25-60.1%.

Here the chain combines TRBV20-1 and TRBJ2-5; without DNA, the TCRdb call of TRBD1 cannot be checked. Sequencing was carried out using blood T cells: a sorted CD56 or NKG2C T cell subset, CD4+ or CD8+ T cells, or bulk PBMC T cells (not recorded which). This clonotype was obtained from a woman aged 18 to 75 in good health. CDR3 region: CSGRGNQETQYF.